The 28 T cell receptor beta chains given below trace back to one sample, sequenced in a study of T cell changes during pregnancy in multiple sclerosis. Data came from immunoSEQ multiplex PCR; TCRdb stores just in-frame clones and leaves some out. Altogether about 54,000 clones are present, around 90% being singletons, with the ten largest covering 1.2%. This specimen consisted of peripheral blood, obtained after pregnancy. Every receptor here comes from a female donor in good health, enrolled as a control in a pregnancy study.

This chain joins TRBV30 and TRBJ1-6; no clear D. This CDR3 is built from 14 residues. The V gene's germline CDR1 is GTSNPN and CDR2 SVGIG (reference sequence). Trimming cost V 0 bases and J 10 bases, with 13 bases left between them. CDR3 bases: TGTGCCTGGAGTGTACCCCGAGGGAGGTCACCCCTCCACTTT. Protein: CAWSVPRGRSPLHF.

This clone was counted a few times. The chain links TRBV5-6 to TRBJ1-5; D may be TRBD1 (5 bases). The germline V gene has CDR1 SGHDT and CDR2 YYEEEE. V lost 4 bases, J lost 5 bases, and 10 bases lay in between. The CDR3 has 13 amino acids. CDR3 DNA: TGTGCCAGCAGCGCAGGGTTTCATCAGCCCCAGCATTTT. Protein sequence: CASSAGFHQPQHF.

CDR3 amino acids: CASSQRWGAGGRLNTEAFF. CDR3 in DNA: TGTGCCAGCAGTCAACGCTGGGGGGCCGGGGGGAGACTGAACACTGAAGCTTTCTTT. The chain recombines TRBV28 with TRBJ1-1; perhaps TRBD1 as D (6 bases). The CDR3 contains 19 residues. V was cut by 5 bases and J by 0 bases, with 25 bases left in between. CDR1 is MDHEN and CDR2 is SYDVKM in the germline V gene.

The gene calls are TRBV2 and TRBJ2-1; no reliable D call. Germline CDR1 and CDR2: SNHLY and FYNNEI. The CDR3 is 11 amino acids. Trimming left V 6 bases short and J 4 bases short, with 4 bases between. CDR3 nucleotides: TGTGCCAGCAGCCAATACAATGAGCAGTTCTTC. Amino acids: CASSQYNEQFF.

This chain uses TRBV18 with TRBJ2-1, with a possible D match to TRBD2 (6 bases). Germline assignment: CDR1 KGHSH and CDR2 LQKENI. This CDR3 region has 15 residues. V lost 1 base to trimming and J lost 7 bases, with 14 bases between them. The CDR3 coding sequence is TGTGCCAGCTCACCACTACTTGGAGGGAGGAATGAGCAGTTCTTC. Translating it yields CASSPLLGGRNEQFF.

The CDR3 DNA reads as TGTGCCAGCAGCGGGGCCTCTGGAAACACCATATATTTT. As protein: CASSGASGNTIYF. J is TRBJ1-3 and V is TRBV5-4, with D perhaps TRBD1 (5 bases). Looked up from germline, CDR1 is SGHNT and CDR2 is YYREEE (reference sequence). This CDR3 is 13 amino acids long. Trimming removed 4 bases from V and 0 bases from J, with 5 bases in between. Supplemented by reference TRBV5-4 and TRBJ1-3, the full variable domain reads ETGVTQSPTHLIKTRGQQVTLRCSSQSGHNTVSWYQQALGQGPQFIFQYYREEENGRGNFPPRFSGLQFPNYSSELNVNALELDDSALYLCASSGASGNTIYFGEGSWLTVV.

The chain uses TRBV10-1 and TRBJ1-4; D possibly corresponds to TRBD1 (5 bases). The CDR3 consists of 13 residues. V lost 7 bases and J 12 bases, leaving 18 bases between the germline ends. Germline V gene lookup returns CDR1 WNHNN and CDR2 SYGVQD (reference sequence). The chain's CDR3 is CASTLPRVEELFF. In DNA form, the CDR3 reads TGCGCCAGCACCCTTCCCAGGGTCGAGGAACTGTTTTTT.

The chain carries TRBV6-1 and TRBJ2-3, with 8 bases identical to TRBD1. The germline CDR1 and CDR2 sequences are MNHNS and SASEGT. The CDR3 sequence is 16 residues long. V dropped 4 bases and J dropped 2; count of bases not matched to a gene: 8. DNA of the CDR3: TGTGCCAGCAGTGTAGCAGGGGGCTGGGCCACAGATACGCAGTATTTT. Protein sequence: CASSVAGGWATDTQYF.

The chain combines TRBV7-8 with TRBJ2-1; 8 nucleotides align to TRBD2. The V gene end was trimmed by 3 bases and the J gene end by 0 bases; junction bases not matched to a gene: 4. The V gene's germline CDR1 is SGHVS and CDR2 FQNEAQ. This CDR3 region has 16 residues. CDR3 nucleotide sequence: TGTGCCAGCAGCTTTAGCGGGGCGAACTCCTACAATGAGCAGTTCTTC. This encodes CASSFSGANSYNEQFF.

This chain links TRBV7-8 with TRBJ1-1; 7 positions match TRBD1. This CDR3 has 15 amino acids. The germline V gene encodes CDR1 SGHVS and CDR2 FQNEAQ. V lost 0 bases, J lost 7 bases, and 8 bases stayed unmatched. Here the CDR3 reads CASSLAFDRAGEAFF. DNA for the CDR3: TGTGCCAGCAGCTTAGCGTTTGACAGGGCAGGTGAAGCTTTCTTT.

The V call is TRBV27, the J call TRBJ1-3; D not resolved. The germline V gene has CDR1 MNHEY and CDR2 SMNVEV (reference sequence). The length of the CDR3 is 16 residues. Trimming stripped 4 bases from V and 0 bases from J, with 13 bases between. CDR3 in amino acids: CASSSLSTYSGNTIYF. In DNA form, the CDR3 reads TGTGCCAGCAGTTCCCTAAGCACGTACTCTGGAAACACCATATATTTT.

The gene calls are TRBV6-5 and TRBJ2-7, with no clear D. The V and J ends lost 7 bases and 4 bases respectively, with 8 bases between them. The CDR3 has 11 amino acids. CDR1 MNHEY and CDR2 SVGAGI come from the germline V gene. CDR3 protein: CASMRHYEQYF. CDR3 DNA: TGTGCCAGCATGAGGCATTACGAGCAGTACTTC.

The CDR3 DNA reads as TGTGCCAGCAGTTCGGGTTTTACGGGAAATCAGCCCCAGCATTTT. It specifies CASSSGFTGNQPQHF. The rearrangement uses TRBV6-6 and TRBJ1-5; D is unclear. Germline lookup yields CDR1 MNHNY and CDR2 SVGAGI (reference sequence). The CDR3 is made up of 15 amino acids. V gave up 4 bases and J gave up 4 bases, with 14 bases separating them.

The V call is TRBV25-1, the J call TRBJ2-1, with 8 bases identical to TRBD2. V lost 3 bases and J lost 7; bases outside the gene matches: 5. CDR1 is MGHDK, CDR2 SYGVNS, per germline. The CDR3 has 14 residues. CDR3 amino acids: CASSDSGGMNEQFF. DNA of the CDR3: TGTGCCAGCAGTGACTCGGGGGGGATGAATGAGCAGTTCTTC.

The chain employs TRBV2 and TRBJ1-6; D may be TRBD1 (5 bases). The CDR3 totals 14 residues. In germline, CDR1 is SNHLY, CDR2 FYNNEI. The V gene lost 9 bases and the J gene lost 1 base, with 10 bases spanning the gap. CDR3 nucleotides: TGTGCCAGTCAGGGAGGGTCCTATAATTCACCCCTCCACTTT. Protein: CASQGGSYNSPLHF.

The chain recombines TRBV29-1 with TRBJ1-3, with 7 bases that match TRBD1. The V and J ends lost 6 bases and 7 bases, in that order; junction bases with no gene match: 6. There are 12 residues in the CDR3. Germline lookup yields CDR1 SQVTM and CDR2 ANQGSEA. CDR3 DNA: TGCAGCGTCCGGACAGGTCGGAACACCATATATTTT. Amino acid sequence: CSVRTGRNTIYF.

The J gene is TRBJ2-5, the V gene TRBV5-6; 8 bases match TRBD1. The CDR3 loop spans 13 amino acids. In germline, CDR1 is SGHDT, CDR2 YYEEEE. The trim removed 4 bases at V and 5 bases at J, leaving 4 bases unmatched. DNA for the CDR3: TGTGCCAGCAGCCCCACAGGGGGTGAGACCCAGTACTTC. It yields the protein CASSPTGGETQYF.

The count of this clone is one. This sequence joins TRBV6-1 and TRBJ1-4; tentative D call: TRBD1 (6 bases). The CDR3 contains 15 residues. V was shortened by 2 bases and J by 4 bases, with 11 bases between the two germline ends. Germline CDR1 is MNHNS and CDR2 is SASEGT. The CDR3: CASSERGALNEKLFF. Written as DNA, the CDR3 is TGTGCCAGCAGTGAACGGGGGGCGCTTAATGAAAAACTGTTTTTT.

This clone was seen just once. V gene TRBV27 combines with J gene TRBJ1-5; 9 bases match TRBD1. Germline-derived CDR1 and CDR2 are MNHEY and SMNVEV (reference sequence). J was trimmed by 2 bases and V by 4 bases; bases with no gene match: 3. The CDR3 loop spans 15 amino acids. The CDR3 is CASSYRGRGNQPQHF. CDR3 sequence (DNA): TGTGCCAGCAGTTACAGGGGGCGAGGCAATCAGCCCCAGCATTTT.

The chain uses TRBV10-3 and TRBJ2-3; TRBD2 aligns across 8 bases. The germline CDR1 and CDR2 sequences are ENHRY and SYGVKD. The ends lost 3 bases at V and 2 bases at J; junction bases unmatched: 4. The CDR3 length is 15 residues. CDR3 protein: CAISDGLASTDTQYF. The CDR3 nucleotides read TGTGCCATCAGTGACGGACTAGCCTCCACAGATACGCAGTATTTT.

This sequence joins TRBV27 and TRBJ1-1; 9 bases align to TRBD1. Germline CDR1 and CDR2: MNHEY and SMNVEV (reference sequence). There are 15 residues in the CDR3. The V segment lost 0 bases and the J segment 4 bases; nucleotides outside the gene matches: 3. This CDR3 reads CASSLSQGAVTEAFF. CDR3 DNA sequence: TGTGCCAGCAGTTTATCACAGGGGGCGGTCACTGAAGCTTTCTTT.

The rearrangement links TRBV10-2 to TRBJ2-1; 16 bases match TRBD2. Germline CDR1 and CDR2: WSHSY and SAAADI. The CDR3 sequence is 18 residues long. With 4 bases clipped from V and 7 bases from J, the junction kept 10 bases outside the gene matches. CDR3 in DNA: TGCGCCAGCAGTGTCCTCGTCGGGACTAGCGGGAGGGATAATGAGCAGTTCTTC. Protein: CASSVLVGTSGRDNEQFF.

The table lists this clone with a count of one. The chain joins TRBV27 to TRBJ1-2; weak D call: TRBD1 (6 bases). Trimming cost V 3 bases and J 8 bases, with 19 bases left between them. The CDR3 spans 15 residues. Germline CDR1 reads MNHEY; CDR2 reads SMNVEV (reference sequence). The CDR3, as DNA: TGTGCCAGCAGTTTTAACAGGGAAGGCTTGGTGGGCTACACCTTC. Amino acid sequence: CASSFNREGLVGYTF.

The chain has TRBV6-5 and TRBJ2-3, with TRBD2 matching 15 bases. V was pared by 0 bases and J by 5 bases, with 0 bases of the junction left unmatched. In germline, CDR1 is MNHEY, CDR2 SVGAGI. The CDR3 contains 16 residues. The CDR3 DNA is TGTGCCAGCAGTTACTCGGGACTAGCGGGAGGAGATACGCAGTATTTT. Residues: CASSYSGLAGGDTQYF.

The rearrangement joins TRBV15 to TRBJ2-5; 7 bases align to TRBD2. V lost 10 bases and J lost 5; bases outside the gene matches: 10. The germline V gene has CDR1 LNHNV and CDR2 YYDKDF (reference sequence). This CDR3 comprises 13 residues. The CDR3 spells CANISGGWETQYF. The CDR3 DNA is TGTGCCAACATCTCGGGGGGATGGGAGACCCAGTACTTC.

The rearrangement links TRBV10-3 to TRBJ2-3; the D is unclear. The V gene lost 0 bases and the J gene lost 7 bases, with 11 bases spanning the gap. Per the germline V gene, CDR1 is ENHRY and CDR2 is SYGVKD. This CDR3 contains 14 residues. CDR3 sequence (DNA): TGTGCCATCAGTGAGTCGACGCCCAGGAATACGCAGTATTTT. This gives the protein CAISESTPRNTQYF.

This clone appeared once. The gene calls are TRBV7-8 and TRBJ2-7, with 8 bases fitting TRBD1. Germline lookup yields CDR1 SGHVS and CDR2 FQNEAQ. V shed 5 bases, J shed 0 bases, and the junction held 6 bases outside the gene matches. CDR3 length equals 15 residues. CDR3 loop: CASSPRDRSSYEQYF. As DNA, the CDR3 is TGTGCCAGCAGCCCACGGGACAGGAGCTCCTACGAGCAGTACTTC.

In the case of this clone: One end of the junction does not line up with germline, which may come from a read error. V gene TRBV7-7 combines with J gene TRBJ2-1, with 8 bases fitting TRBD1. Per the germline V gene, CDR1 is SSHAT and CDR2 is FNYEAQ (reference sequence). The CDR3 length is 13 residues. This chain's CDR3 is CASSPDRDNEQFF. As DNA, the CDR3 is TGTGCTAGCAGCCCGGACAGGGACAATGAGCAGTTCTTC.